This is a list of T cell receptor beta chains from one sample in a study of graft-versus-host responses after intestinal transplantation. The repertoire was sequenced with immunoSEQ multiplex PCR; TCRdb's copy has only in-frame clones and lacks some. Among about 21,000 clones listed, 89% were seen once. The sample in question was PBMCs, obtained about 63 days after intestinal transplantation. All receptors come from a human patient who received an intestinal transplant, so some T cells may come from the graft donor. Each CDR3 is given with its conserved first and last residue. Fields, in order: J gene, clone size, D gene, V gene, CDR3 DNA, CDR3 protein. D genes are given only for firm matches. Some rows mark clone size as missing; the rest say once, few, many or name a class of expanded clone.

J gene: TRBJ2-3
clone size: NA
D gene: TRBD2
V gene: TRBV7-6
CDR3 DNA: TGTGCCAGCAACTCTCGCGGGGGGGGAGATACGCAGTATTTT
CDR3 protein: CASNSRGGGDTQYF

J gene: TRBJ2-3
clone size: NA
D gene: NA
V gene: TRBV9
CDR3 DNA: TGTGCCAGCAGCGTAGACCAAGGGACGTTGAGCACAGATACGCAGTATTTT
CDR3 protein: CASSVDQGTLSTDTQYF

J gene: TRBJ2-7
clone size: NA
D gene: NA
V gene: TRBV21-1
CDR3 DNA: TGTGCCAGCAGCAAAGAGGGGACAGCCTACGAGCAGTACTTC
CDR3 protein: CASSKEGTAYEQYF

J gene: TRBJ2-1
clone size: NA
D gene: TRBD2
V gene: TRBV30
CDR3 DNA: TGTGCCTGGAGTGTACTCGTAAGCGGGGGACACGAGCAGTTCTTC
CDR3 protein: CAWSVLVSGGHEQFF

J gene: TRBJ2-5
clone size: NA
D gene: NA
V gene: TRBV18
CDR3 DNA: TGTGCCAGCTCACCCACCGCCGGGGAGACCCAGTACTTC
CDR3 protein: CASSPTAGETQYF

J gene: TRBJ2-2
clone size: NA
D gene: NA
V gene: TRBV4-3
CDR3 DNA: TGCGCCAGCAGCCCACGACCCCCCTCCGGGGAGCTGTTTTTT
CDR3 protein: CASSPRPPSGELFF

J gene: TRBJ2-7
clone size: NA
D gene: NA
V gene: TRBV11-3
CDR3 DNA: TGTGCCAGCAGCTTAGATAGATCAGGGAACGAGCAGTACTTC
CDR3 protein: CASSLDRSGNEQYF

J gene: TRBJ2-5
clone size: NA
D gene: NA
V gene: TRBV27
CDR3 DNA: TGTGCCAGCAGCCCTAAATACGTAAAACAAGAGACCCAGTACTTC
CDR3 protein: CASSPKYVKQETQYF

J gene: TRBJ1-6
clone size: once
D gene: NA
V gene: TRBV19
CDR3 DNA: TGTGCCAGTAGTACCCCCGGGGACGGAGATAATTCACCCCTCCACTTT
CDR3 protein: CASSTPGDGDNSPLHF

J gene: TRBJ1-1
clone size: NA
D gene: NA
V gene: TRBV29-1
CDR3 DNA: TGCAGCGTTGAAGATCGTTTGGTAGGGAGCCGCTTGAACACTGAAGCTTTCTTT
CDR3 protein: CSVEDRLVGSRLNTEAFF

J gene: TRBJ2-1
clone size: NA
D gene: TRBD2
V gene: TRBV11-3
CDR3 DNA: TGTGCCAGCAGCATGACTAGCGGGCACAATGAGCAGTTCTTC
CDR3 protein: CASSMTSGHNEQFF

J gene: TRBJ1-1
clone size: NA
D gene: TRBD1
V gene: TRBV10-3
CDR3 DNA: TGTGCCATCGCCGGGACAGGGAACACTGAAGCTTTCTTT
CDR3 protein: CAIAGTGNTEAFF

J gene: TRBJ2-7
clone size: NA
D gene: TRBD1
V gene: TRBV28
CDR3 DNA: TGTGCCAGCAGTCTCCGACAGGGGGCGGTCTACGAGCAGTACTTC
CDR3 protein: CASSLRQGAVYEQYF

J gene: TRBJ2-3
clone size: NA
D gene: NA
V gene: TRBV5-1
CDR3 DNA: TGCGCCAGCAGCTTAAGGGTTAACACGGGGGATACGCAGTATTTT
CDR3 protein: CASSLRVNTGDTQYF

J gene: TRBJ2-5
clone size: few
D gene: TRBD2
V gene: TRBV6-1
CDR3 DNA: TGTGCCAGCAGTGAACTGGGAGGGGAGCAAGAGACCCAGTACTTC
CDR3 protein: CASSELGGEQETQYF

J gene: TRBJ2-7
clone size: NA
D gene: TRBD1
V gene: TRBV2
CDR3 DNA: TGTGCCAGCAGTGACCGACAGGGCTCCTACGAGCAGTACTTC
CDR3 protein: CASSDRQGSYEQYF

J gene: TRBJ2-7
clone size: NA
D gene: NA
V gene: TRBV7-6
CDR3 DNA: TGTGCCAGCAGCCCAGGGGCGTCGAACGAGCAGTACTTC
CDR3 protein: CASSPGASNEQYF

J gene: TRBJ1-5
clone size: NA
D gene: NA
V gene: TRBV2
CDR3 DNA: TGTGCCAGCAGTGAGACGTTGGATTATCAGCCCCAGCATTTT
CDR3 protein: CASSETLDYQPQHF

J gene: TRBJ2-3
clone size: NA
D gene: NA
V gene: TRBV19
CDR3 DNA: TGTGCCAGTAGTATAGACCTCATCCTCGGACAGACTACTAGCACAGATACGCAGTATTTT
CDR3 protein: CASSIDLILGQTTSTDTQYF

J gene: TRBJ1-6
clone size: NA
D gene: NA
V gene: TRBV15
CDR3 DNA: TGTGCCACCAGCAGAGATTTCAACAGGGTCCTCTCCTATAATTCACCCCTCCACTTT
CDR3 protein: CATSRDFNRVLSYNSPLHF

J gene: TRBJ1-6
clone size: NA
D gene: NA
V gene: TRBV27
CDR3 DNA: TGTGCCAGCAGCCACAGGGATTCCTATAATTCACCCCTCCACTTT
CDR3 protein: CASSHRDSYNSPLHF

J gene: TRBJ2-1
clone size: NA
D gene: NA
V gene: TRBV4-1
CDR3 DNA: TGCGCCTTAAGGACTTGCTCCTACAATGAGCAGTTCTTC
CDR3 protein: CALRTCSYNEQFF

J gene: TRBJ2-5
clone size: once
D gene: NA
V gene: TRBV9
CDR3 DNA: TGTGCCAGCAGCGTAGGAGGTAGCGGACAAGAGACCCAGTACTTC
CDR3 protein: CASSVGGSGQETQYF

J gene: TRBJ1-1
clone size: once
D gene: NA
V gene: TRBV27
CDR3 DNA: TGTGCCAGCAGTCCGCACCTCATAGGCACTGAAGCTTTCTTT
CDR3 protein: CASSPHLIGTEAFF

J gene: TRBJ2-1
clone size: NA
D gene: TRBD1
V gene: TRBV2
CDR3 DNA: TGTGCCAGCAGTGTAAATGACAGGGCCTACAATGAGCAGTTCTTC
CDR3 protein: CASSVNDRAYNEQFF

J gene: TRBJ2-4
clone size: NA
D gene: NA
V gene: TRBV12-5
CDR3 DNA: TGTGCTAGTAGTCCGAGGGCCAAAAACATTCAGTACTTC
CDR3 protein: CASSPRAKNIQYF

J gene: TRBJ2-4
clone size: NA
D gene: TRBD1
V gene: TRBV18
CDR3 DNA: TGTGCCAGCTCACGGACAGGGATGGGGAACATTCAGTACTTC
CDR3 protein: CASSRTGMGNIQYF

J gene: TRBJ1-1
clone size: NA
D gene: NA
V gene: TRBV7-8
CDR3 DNA: TGTGCCAGCAGCTTCGCCGCAGTGGGGAACACTGAAGCTTTCTTT
CDR3 protein: CASSFAAVGNTEAFF

J gene: TRBJ1-1
clone size: once
D gene: NA
V gene: TRBV18
CDR3 DNA: TGTGCCAGCTCACCACAGGGGACCACTGAAGCTTTCTTT
CDR3 protein: CASSPQGTTEAFF

J gene: TRBJ2-7
clone size: NA
D gene: TRBD2
V gene: TRBV5-1
CDR3 DNA: TGCGCCAGCAGCCCTATAGGGACTAGCGGTTCCTACGAGCAGTACTTC
CDR3 protein: CASSPIGTSGSYEQYF

J gene: TRBJ2-7
clone size: NA
D gene: TRBD2
V gene: TRBV7-2
CDR3 DNA: TGTGCCAGCAGCTTTCTACCCGGGGGAGGGGTTTACGAGCAGTACTTC
CDR3 protein: CASSFLPGGGVYEQYF

J gene: TRBJ2-1
clone size: NA
D gene: TRBD2
V gene: TRBV15
CDR3 DNA: TGTGCCACCAGCATTTACCCGGGACTAGCGGGGGGTAACAATGAGCAGTTCTTC
CDR3 protein: CATSIYPGLAGGNNEQFF

J gene: TRBJ1-2
clone size: few
D gene: TRBD1
V gene: TRBV6-4
CDR3 DNA: TGTGCCAGCAGGGAGAGACAGGGAGGGGATGGCTACACCTTC
CDR3 protein: CASRERQGGDGYTF

J gene: TRBJ1-1
clone size: NA
D gene: NA
V gene: TRBV11-3
CDR3 DNA: TGTGCCAGCAGTAAGAGGGCGGACACACTTAACACTGAAGCTTTCTTT
CDR3 protein: CASSKRADTLNTEAFF

J gene: TRBJ1-6
clone size: NA
D gene: TRBD1
V gene: TRBV6-5
CDR3 DNA: TGTGCCAGCAGCTACATGACAGGGGCCTATAATTCACCCCTCCACTTT
CDR3 protein: CASSYMTGAYNSPLHF

J gene: TRBJ1-2
clone size: NA
D gene: TRBD1
V gene: TRBV4-1
CDR3 DNA: TGCGCCAGCAGCTTTGGGACAGACTATGGCTACACCTTC
CDR3 protein: CASSFGTDYGYTF

J gene: TRBJ1-1
clone size: NA
D gene: TRBD1
V gene: TRBV23-1
CDR3 DNA: TGCGCCAGCTGCCGGGACAGGGTAACTGAAGCTTTCTTT
CDR3 protein: CASCRDRVTEAFF